This paragraph reports one T cell receptor (beta chain). No cognate antigen has been identified for it. No base-level quality is on record; no much larger clone is a single base apart. The sample belongs to a study of shared clonotypes between healthy human individuals (dated by TCRdb to the early 2020s). Background for the entire study: A couple of women and a few men aged 18 to 49 years were included in the cohort. For each donor, CD4 naive and CD4 memory were each given three plates, CD8 naive was given two plates, and CD8 memory was given one plate. Blood TCR repertoires of about five healthy adults were deeply sequenced to estimate repertoire size and the extent of clonotype sharing between individuals. Different laboratories and diverse techniques were used to prepare libraries and sequence TCR repertoires, to increase sequencing depth and limit assay-specific biases. Each donor's leukapheresis produced roughly between roughly 0.85 and 10 billion PBMCs. What the research found in general, with its limitations: Because the study included a small number of donors, the genetic and exposure-history diversity represented was limited. Sampling was restricted to blood, and TCR repertoires in tissue are likely to differ from TCR repertoires in blood. Incomplete sequencing was indicated by rarefaction of sorted-subset datasets, despite the large sequencing depth. Estimated clonotype richness was generally larger for naive than for memory subsets. Clonotypes shared by all four sorted-subset donors showed higher generation probabilities than non-shared clonotypes. Pairwise subsampling indicated that sequencing depth was expected to affect the degree of clonotype sharing among donors. Across a handful of donors, roughly 5.4% of naive CD4, roughly 3.5% of naive CD8, under 2.5% of memory CD4, and around 0.4% of memory CD8 clonotypes were shared.

The donors were healthy, HIV-negative adults with no recently reported acute infections or vaccinations. Only Caucasian adults living in Nashville, Tennessee, USA were represented among the donors. CD4+ T cells were enriched through magnetic negative selection, after which naive cells were positively selected on CD45RA and the remaining negative fraction served as the memory subset. Blood was obtained by leukapheresis, after which PBMCs were separated by Ficoll-Histopaque density gradient centrifugation and cryopreserved in liquid nitrogen vapor phase. Analytical flow cytometry was used to check the purity and quantity of each magnetically sorted T cell population. Each sorted fraction had its genomic DNA isolated and then quantified by UV absorbance on a Nanodrop 2000c. The CDR3 goes from the cysteine to the phenylalanine over 15 residues. The sequence is cut down to CDR3 DNA, 45 bases in frame from base 1. At the junction V is shortened by 6 bases and J by 4 bases, with 18 bases in between. The germline V gene (reference sequence) supplies CDR1 LNHDA and CDR2 SQIVND.

TCR CDR3 regions were amplified from genomic DNA by multiplex PCR using the deep immunoSEQ assay. Genomic DNA extracted from each cell subset was distributed evenly over all wells of several immunoSEQ 96-well plates, and each plate served as one replicate. For sorted subsets, roughly 200 ng of genomic DNA, equivalent to roughly 30,000 T cell genomes, went into each replicate PCR. Purified libraries were quantified with a Qubit 3.0 fluorometer, sized on a Bioanalyzer 2100, and re-quantified with the KAPA Library Quantification kit. Each immunoSEQ 96-well plate was sequenced on its own single-read 150-cycle Illumina NextSeq 550 flow cell. In the original analysis: Because only junctional sequences without quality scores were contained in the immunoSEQ output, filtering matching that applied to full-length reads could not be performed. Sequences were annotated with PyIR, a Python wrapper for IgBLAST v1.9, using IMGT germline references to assign V/J genes and CDR3. Any read was removed if the V/J assignment was weak (E-value above 1e-6), the CDR3 was missing, or the read contained stop codons, out-of-frame junctions, or ambiguous translated residues. V3J clonotypes were defined by identical inferred V gene, J gene, and CDR3 amino acid sequence. To compute the percentage overlap between repertoires, the number of shared unique clonotypes was divided by the size of the smaller repertoire. Richness of each repertoire was evaluated using RTK rarefaction, the Chao1 estimator, and Recon v2.1 estimates of unobserved clonotypes. Generation probabilities were computed with OLGA for all TCRbeta clonotypes obtained by the gDNA method from four donors. TCRdb retrieved this table from immuneACCESS and kept in-frame rearrangements only. Not all clones are present; in checked studies, unresolved V genes account for under half, and no reason is known for the remainder. The DNA gave D and trimming, while V, J and clone size come from that table. The sample data list 2 million to 2.5 million clones, and roughly 93% of these were observed just once. The top ten clonotypes cover 0.39% of the sample.

This TCR was recovered from a man in his late teens or twenties in good health. Some clones in this sample may be carry-over from other donors' samples. Specimen: naive CD4+ T cells from PBMCs. The sample's cell subset or site label, in plain terms: CD45RA+ positively selected. The V gene is TRBV19 and the J gene is TRBJ2-5, with a tentative D gene TRBD2 over 6 matching bases. The CDR3 has the sequence CASRFTGEGRETQYF. The DNA sequence follows: TGTGCCAGTAGATTCACGGGAGAAGGAAGAGAGACCCAGTACTTC.